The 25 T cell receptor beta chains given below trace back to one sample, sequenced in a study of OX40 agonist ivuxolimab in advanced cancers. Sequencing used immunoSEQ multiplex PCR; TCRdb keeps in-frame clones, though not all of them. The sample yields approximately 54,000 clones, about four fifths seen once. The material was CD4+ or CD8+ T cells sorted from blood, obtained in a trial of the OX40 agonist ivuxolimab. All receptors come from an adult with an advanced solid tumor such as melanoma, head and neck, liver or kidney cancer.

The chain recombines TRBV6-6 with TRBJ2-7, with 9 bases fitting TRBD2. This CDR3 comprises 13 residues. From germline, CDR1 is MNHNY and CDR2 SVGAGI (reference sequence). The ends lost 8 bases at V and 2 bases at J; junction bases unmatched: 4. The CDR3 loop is CASGLAGTYEQYF. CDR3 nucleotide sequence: TGTGCCAGCGGGCTAGCGGGGACCTACGAGCAGTACTTC.

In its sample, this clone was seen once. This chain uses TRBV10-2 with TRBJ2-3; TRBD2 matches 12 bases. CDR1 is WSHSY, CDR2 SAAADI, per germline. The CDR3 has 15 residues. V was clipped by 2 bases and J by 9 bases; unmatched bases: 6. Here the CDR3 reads CASSEASGGASTQYF. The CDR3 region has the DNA TGCGCCAGCAGTGAGGCTAGCGGGGGGGCTTCAACGCAGTATTTT.

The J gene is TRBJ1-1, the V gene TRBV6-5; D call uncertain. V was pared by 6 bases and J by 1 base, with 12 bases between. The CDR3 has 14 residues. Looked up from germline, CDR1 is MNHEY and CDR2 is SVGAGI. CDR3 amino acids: CASSWSYPNTEAFF. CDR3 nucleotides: TGTGCCAGCAGCTGGTCCTATCCGAACACTGAAGCTTTCTTT.

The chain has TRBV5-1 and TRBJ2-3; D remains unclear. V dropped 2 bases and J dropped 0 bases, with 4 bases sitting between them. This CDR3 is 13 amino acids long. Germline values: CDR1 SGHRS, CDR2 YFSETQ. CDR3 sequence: CASSFQSTDTQYF. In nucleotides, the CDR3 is TGCGCCAGCAGCTTTCAAAGCACAGATACGCAGTATTTT.

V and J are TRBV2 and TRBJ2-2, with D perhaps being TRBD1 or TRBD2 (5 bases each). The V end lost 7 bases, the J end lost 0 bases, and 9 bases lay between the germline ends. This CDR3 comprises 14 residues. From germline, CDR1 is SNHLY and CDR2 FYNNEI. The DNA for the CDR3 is TGTGCCAGCACCGGGACCCCGAACACCGGGGAGCTGTTTTTT. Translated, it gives CASTGTPNTGELFF.

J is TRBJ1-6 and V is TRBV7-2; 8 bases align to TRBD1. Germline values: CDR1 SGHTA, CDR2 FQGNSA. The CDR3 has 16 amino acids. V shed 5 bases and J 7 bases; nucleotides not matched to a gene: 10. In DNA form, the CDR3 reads TGTGCCAGCAGCCTCGACCAGGGGGCCCTGAATTCACCCCTCCACTTT. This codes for CASSLDQGALNSPLHF.

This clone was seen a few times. The CDR3 bases are TGTGCCAGCTCACCAGGACAAGATTCACCCCTCCACTTT. As protein: CASSPGQDSPLHF. The chain joins TRBV18 to TRBJ1-6, with D possibly TRBD1 on 5 matching bases. CDR3 length: 13 amino acids. V shed 2 bases and J shed 8 bases, with 7 bases lying between them. CDR1 and CDR2 from the germline V gene are KGHSH and LQKENI.

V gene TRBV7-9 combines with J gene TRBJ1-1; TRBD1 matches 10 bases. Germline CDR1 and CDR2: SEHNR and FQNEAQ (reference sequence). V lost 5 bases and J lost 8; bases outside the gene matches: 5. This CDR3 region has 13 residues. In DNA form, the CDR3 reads TGTGCCAGCAGCCTCGGACAGGGGGGCGAAGCTTTCTTT. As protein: CASSLGQGGEAFF.

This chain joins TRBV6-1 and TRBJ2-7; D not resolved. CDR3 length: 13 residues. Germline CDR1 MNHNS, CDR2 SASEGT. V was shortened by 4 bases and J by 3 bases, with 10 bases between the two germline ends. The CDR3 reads CASSVIRRYEQYF. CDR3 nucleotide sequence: TGTGCCAGCAGTGTCATTCGGCGCTACGAGCAGTACTTC.

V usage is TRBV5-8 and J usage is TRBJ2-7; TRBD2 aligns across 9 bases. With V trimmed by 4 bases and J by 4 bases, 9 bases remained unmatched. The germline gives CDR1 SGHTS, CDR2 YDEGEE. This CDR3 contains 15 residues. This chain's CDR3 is CASSPRGGQLYEQYF. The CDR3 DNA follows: TGTGCCAGCAGCCCGCGGGGGGGCCAGCTATACGAGCAGTACTTC. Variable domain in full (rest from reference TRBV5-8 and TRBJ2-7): EAGVTQSPTHLIKTRGQQATLRCSPISGHTSVYWYQQALGLGLQFLLWYDEGEERNRGNFPPRFSGRQFPNYSSELNVNALELEDSALYLCASSPRGGQLYEQYFGPGTRLTVT.

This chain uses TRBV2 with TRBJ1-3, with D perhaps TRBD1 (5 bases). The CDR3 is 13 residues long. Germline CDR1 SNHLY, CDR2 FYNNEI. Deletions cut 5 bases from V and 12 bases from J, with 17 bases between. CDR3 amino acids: CASSPGTSAGIYF. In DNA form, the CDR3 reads TGTGCCAGCAGTCCCGGGACCTCAGCCGGCATATATTTT.

The CDR3 DNA sequence: TGTGCCAGCAGCTCCGGGACAGGGAGAGAGACCCAGTACTTC. It codes for CASSSGTGRETQYF. The J gene is TRBJ2-5, the V gene TRBV7-6, with 9 positions matching TRBD1. This CDR3 spans 14 amino acids. V lost 4 bases and J lost 4; bases outside the gene matches: 4. The V gene's germline CDR1 is SGHVS and CDR2 FNYEAQ.

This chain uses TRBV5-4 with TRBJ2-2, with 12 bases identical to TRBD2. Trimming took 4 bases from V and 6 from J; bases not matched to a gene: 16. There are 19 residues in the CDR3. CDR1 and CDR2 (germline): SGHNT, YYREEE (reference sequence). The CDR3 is CASSRPSGGARLTPGELFF. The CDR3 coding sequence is TGTGCCAGCAGCCGGCCTAGCGGGGGGGCCAGATTAACCCCCGGGGAGCTGTTTTTT.

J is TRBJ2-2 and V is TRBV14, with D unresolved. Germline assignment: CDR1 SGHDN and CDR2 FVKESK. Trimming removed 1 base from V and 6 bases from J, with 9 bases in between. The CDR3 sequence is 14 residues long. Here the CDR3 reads CASSQVTVAGELFF. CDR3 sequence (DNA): TGTGCCAGCAGCCAAGTCACAGTGGCCGGGGAGCTGTTTTTT.

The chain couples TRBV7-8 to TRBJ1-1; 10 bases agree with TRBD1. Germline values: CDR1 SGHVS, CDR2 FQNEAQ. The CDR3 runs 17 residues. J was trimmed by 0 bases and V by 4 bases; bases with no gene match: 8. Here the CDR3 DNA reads TGTGCCAGCAGCTCCGGGACAGGGGCCCGCATGAACACTGAAGCTTTCTTT. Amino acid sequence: CASSSGTGARMNTEAFF.

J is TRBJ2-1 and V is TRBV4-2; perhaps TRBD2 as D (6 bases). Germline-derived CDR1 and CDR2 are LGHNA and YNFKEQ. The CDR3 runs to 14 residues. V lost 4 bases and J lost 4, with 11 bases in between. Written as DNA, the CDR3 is TGTGCCAGCAGCCCCGGGACTCCTTACAATGAGCAGTTCTTC. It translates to CASSPGTPYNEQFF.

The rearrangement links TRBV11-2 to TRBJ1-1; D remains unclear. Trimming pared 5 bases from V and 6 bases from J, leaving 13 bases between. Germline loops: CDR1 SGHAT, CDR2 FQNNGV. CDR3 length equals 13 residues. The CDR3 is CASSVNQRAEAFF. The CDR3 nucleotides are TGTGCCAGCAGCGTAAACCAGAGGGCTGAAGCTTTCTTT.

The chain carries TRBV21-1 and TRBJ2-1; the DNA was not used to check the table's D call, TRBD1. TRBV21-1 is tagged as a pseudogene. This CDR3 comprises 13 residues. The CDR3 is CASSATGENEQFF. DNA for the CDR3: TGTGCCAGCAGCGCCACAGGGGAGAATGAGCAGTTCTTC.

The CDR3 spells CASSANTGELFF. The CDR3 DNA is TGTGCCAGCAGCGCGAACACCGGGGAGCTGTTTTTT. The chain is built from TRBV9 and TRBJ2-2; D gene uncertain. The CDR3 covers 12 residues. Germline V lookup: CDR1 SGDLS, CDR2 YYNGEE. Trimming cost V 3 bases and J 0 bases, with 0 bases left between them. Full variable domain (rest looked up from reference TRBV9 and TRBJ2-2): DSGVTQTPKHLITATGQRVTLRCSPRSGDLSVYWYQQSLDQGLQFLIQYYNGEERAKGNILERFSAQQFPDLHSELNLSSLELGDSALYFCASSANTGELFFGEGSRLTVL.

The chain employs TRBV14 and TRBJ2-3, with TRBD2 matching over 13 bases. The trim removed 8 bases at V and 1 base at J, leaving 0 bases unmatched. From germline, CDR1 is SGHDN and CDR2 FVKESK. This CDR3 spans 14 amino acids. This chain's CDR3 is CASGTSGGTDTQYF. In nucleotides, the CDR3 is TGTGCCAGCGGGACTAGCGGGGGCACAGATACGCAGTATTTT.

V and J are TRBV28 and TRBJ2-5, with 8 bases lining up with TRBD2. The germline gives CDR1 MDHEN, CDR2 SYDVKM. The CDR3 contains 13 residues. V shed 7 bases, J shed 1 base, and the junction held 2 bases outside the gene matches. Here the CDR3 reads CASNGGAQETQYF. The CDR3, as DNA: TGTGCCAGCAACGGGGGGGCCCAAGAGACCCAGTACTTC. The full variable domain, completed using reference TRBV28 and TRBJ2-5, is DVKVTQSSRYLVKRTGEKVFLECVQDMDHENMFWYRQDPGLGLRLIYFSYDVKMKEKGDIPEGYSVSREKKERFSLILESASTNQTSMYLCASNGGAQETQYFGPGTRLLVL.

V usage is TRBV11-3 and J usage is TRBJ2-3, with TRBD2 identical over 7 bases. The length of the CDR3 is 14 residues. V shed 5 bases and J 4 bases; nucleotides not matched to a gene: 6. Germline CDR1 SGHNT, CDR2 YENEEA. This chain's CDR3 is CASSLPGLSDTQYF. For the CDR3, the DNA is TGTGCCAGCAGCCTACCGGGACTATCAGATACGCAGTATTTT.

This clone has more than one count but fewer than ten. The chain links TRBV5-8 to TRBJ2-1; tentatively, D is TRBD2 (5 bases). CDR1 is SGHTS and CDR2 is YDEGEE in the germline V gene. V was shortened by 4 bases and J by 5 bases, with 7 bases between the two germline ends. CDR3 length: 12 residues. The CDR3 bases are TGTGCCAGCAGCCCCGGGGACAATGAGCAGTTCTTC. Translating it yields CASSPGDNEQFF.

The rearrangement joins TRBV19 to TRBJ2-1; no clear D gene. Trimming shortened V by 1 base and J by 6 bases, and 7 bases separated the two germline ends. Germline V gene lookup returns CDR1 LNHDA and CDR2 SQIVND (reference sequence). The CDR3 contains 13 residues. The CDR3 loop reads CASSIGLANEQFF. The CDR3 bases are TGTGCCAGTAGTATAGGTCTCGCCAATGAGCAGTTCTTC. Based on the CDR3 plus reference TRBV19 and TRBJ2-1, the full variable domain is DGGITQSPKYLFRKEGQNVTLSCEQNLNHDAMYWYRQDPGQGLRLIYYSQIVNDFQKGDIAEGYSVSREKKESFPLTVTSAQKNPTAFYLCASSIGLANEQFFGPGTRLTVL.

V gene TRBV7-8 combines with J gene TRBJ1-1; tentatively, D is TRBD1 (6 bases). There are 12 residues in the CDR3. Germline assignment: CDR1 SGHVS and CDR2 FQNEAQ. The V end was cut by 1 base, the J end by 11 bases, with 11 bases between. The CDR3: CASSLGAGAAFF. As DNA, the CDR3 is TGTGCCAGCAGCTTAGGGGCAGGGGCGGCTTTCTTT.